These T cell receptor beta chains were read from a single sample in a study of cytomegalovirus exposure and HLA in healthy donors. Produced via immunoSEQ multiplex PCR; TCRdb's table is partial and in-frame only. The sample lists approximately 180,000 clones, 86% occurring once. The sample comprised PBMCs. All receptors come from a woman aged 18 to 35 in good health and CMV-seronegative. Each CDR3 is given without its conserved first and last residue. The D gene is left open where the match is weak. Clone size is shown for a subset of rows, as once, few, many or a class of expanded clone.

TRBD1 - TRBV5-1 ASSLGQGANEQY
- - TRBV9 ASSAGGERELF
TRBD1 - TRBV19 ASSIDSGRGLRNTEAF
- - TRBV19 ASSLTRTGELF
TRBD2 few TRBV27 ASSWGGGAFEQY
TRBD2 - TRBV4-2 ASSQVSRSSGSRNEQF
- - TRBV7-8 ASSAAHRAHEQY
- once TRBV7-9 ASSPTTHEQY
TRBD1 - TRBV4-1 ASSHYLPGQGSEKLF
TRBD1 - TRBV7-9 ASSRTGGDQPQH
- - TRBV2 ASSGQVVVWEKLF
- - TRBV7-9 ASSPDRGSTEAF
- - TRBV7-2 ASSLGATNTGELF
TRBD1 - TRBV5-4 ASSADSQGAGTYGYT
- few TRBV7-9 ASSLGLSDYGYT
- few TRBV10-3 AIRGDSSATEAF
- few TRBV15 ATRGQGYEQY
- few TRBV5-1 ASSPGTRNTEAF
- - TRBV18 ASSDGKNTEAF
TRBD2 - TRBV4-1 ASSQVGRGAYEQY
TRBD1 - TRBV10-1 ASSGSTGVDTQY
- - TRBV27 ASNKQGFGLAF
- - TRBV9 ASSPSGTYRGGYTGELF
- - TRBV25-1 ASNPGGEIYGYT
- - TRBV12-5 ASGLVPIDNEQF
TRBD1 - TRBV7-6 ASSLAGTGANEQY
TRBD2 - TRBV30 AWSVRSSGGPHLIYEQY
- once TRBV11-2 ASSTDRSRTGELF
- few TRBV19 ARASATSNEKLF
TRBD1 - TRBV18 ASSPGQGANTEAF